The clone carrying this TCR beta chain was detected many times. Its antigen is not identified. This entry belongs to a study of T-cell memory formation after mild COVID-19. About the study: In these data, TCR clusters were largely donor specific.

Constant-segment-primed 5'RACE gave TCR alpha and TCR beta cDNA libraries with sample barcodes and UMIs. TCRdb re-analysed the 5' RACE reads in MiXCR, keeping a single row per CDR3 protein. This table holds 550,000 to 600,000 distinct CDR3 sequences, 17% found once. Findings and limits, study-wide: Most CD4+ clones that shrank were in CM and EM, while CD8+ ones turned up in EMRA. A balance of CD4 and CD8 characterized clones contracting day 15 to 85, whereas later expanders leaned CD4+.

The CDR3 has 15 amino acids. V lost 2 bases, J lost 6 bases, and 16 bases lay in between. This sequence was found in an adult woman who had mild COVID-19 (a few samples of this study predate the infection). Cell type and time point are not known. The material sequenced was PBMCs or a T cell subset sorted from them (not recorded which). V gene TRBV12-3 or TRBV12-4 combines with J gene TRBJ1-2; tentative D call: TRBD1 (5 bases). The CDR3 reads CASSLNDRGMHGYTF. The CDR3 DNA reads as TGTGCCAGCAGTTTAAATGACAGAGGCATGCATGGCTACACCTTC.